The 30 T cell receptor beta chains reported below all come from one sample, sequenced in a study of cytomegalovirus exposure and HLA in healthy donors. With 60 Vbeta and 13 Jbeta primers, the PCR was carried out. Here immunoSEQ multiplex PCR was the method, and the copy in TCRdb shows in-frame clones only, minus some. Among some 150,000 clones listed, roughly 80% were seen once. Material for sequencing was PBMCs. Receptors originate from a woman aged 35 to 49 in good health and CMV-seropositive.

The chain carries TRBV5-4 and TRBJ2-5; a possible D gene is TRBD1 (6 bases). Germline V gene sequence: CDR1 SGHNT, CDR2 YYREEE (reference sequence). The CDR3 is 14 residues long. V was trimmed by 3 bases and J by 0 bases, leaving 9 bases between them. This CDR3 is CASSSRQDQETQYF. The CDR3 region has the DNA TGTGCCAGCAGCTCCAGACAGGACCAAGAGACCCAGTACTTC.

Note on this clone: One end of the junction does not line up with germline, which may come from a read error. This same CDR3 is encoded by further DNA sequences in the sample. The chain links TRBV10-3 to TRBJ1-1; 9 nucleotides agree with TRBD1. In germline, CDR1 is ENHRY, CDR2 SYGVKD. This CDR3 spans 13 amino acids. The CDR3 region has the DNA TGTGCCATCAGTGAGAAGCCGGGACAGGGAAAGATCTTT. It translates to CAISEKPGQGKIF.

CDR3 bases: TGTGCCAGCAGCTTGCGGGGATATAGCAATCAGCCCCAGCATTTT. This encodes CASSLRGYSNQPQHF. This chain uses TRBV13 with TRBJ1-5; unclear D gene. The CDR3 covers 15 residues. Germline V gives CDR1 PRHDT, CDR2 FYEKMQ (reference sequence). The V end was cut by 3 bases, the J end by 0 bases, with 9 bases between.

This chain connects TRBV29-1 to TRBJ1-5; weak D call: TRBD1 (6 bases). Germline-derived CDR1 and CDR2 are SQVTM and ANQGSEA. Trimming took 8 bases from V and 3 from J, leaving 17 bases between them. The CDR3 is 14 amino acids. The CDR3 nucleotides are TGCAGCACGCCCCAGGACAGAATCAATCAGCCCCAGCATTTT. This sequence encodes CSTPQDRINQPQHF.

This clone was detected only a few times. The chain links TRBV6-5 to TRBJ2-2; D is undetermined. Per the germline V gene, CDR1 is MNHEY and CDR2 is SVGAGI. V was pared by 7 bases and J by 3 bases, with 6 bases between. The CDR3 runs to 12 residues. The CDR3 loop is CASTGDTGELFF. The CDR3 DNA sequence: TGTGCCAGCACCGGAGACACCGGGGAGCTGTTTTTT.

This clone was detected only a few times. The chain combines TRBV5-1 with TRBJ1-1; D is unresolved. Trimming shortened V by 0 bases and J by 4 bases, and 13 bases separated the two germline ends. Germline assignment: CDR1 SGHRS and CDR2 YFSETQ. The CDR3 has 15 residues. CDR3 sequence reads: CASSLVVSSGTEAFF. CDR3 nucleotide sequence: TGCGCCAGCAGCTTGGTGGTTAGTTCAGGCACTGAAGCTTTCTTT.

The chain recombines TRBV14 with TRBJ2-7; TRBD1 matches 7 bases. The CDR3 extends over 15 amino acids. Germline CDR1 reads SGHDN; CDR2 reads FVKESK. J was trimmed by 0 bases and V by 4 bases; bases with no gene match: 6. The CDR3 nucleotides read TGTGCCAGCAGCCTGGGACAGACTCCCTCCTACGAGCAGTACTTC. Protein: CASSLGQTPSYEQYF.

V is TRBV19 and J is TRBJ2-1; no reliable D call. The CDR3 length is 12 residues. The V gene's germline CDR1 is LNHDA and CDR2 SQIVND (reference sequence). Trimming took 4 bases from V and 6 from J, leaving 7 bases between them. CDR3 sequence: CASSSRSNEQFF. The CDR3 bases are TGTGCCAGTAGTAGCAGGTCCAATGAGCAGTTCTTC.

The chain joins TRBV30 to TRBJ2-5, with 10 positions matching TRBD2. V was pared by 0 bases and J by 4 bases, with 2 bases of the junction left unmatched. The CDR3 contains 14 residues. Germline V lookup: CDR1 GTSNPN, CDR2 SVGIG (reference sequence). CDR3 protein: CAWSVVAGGETQYF. The CDR3 bases are TGTGCCTGGAGTGTAGTAGCGGGAGGAGAGACCCAGTACTTC.

The chain combines TRBV29-1 with TRBJ2-2; no firm D call. The length of the CDR3 is 14 residues. V was trimmed by 3 bases and J by 4 bases, leaving 12 bases between them. CDR1 and CDR2 from the germline V gene are SQVTM and ANQGSEA. This CDR3 reads CSVEMLDVTGELFF. CDR3 nucleotide sequence: TGCAGCGTTGAGATGCTAGACGTCACCGGGGAGCTGTTTTTT.

The chain is built from TRBV10-3 and TRBJ2-1; the match to TRBD2 covers 10 bases. CDR1 and CDR2 (germline): ENHRY, SYGVKD. V lost 6 bases, J lost 7 bases, and 6 bases stayed unmatched. The CDR3 is 14 amino acids. CDR3 in DNA: TGTGCCATCAGCGAGCGGGAGGGCCCAAATGAGCAGTTCTTC. This translates into CAISEREGPNEQFF.

The rearrangement uses TRBV18 and TRBJ2-3, with TRBD1 identical over 9 bases. The CDR3 consists of 15 residues. With 6 bases clipped from V and 1 base from J, the junction kept 5 bases outside the gene matches. Germline values: CDR1 KGHSH, CDR2 LQKENI. Here the CDR3 reads CASSFRDRGTDTQYF. As DNA, the CDR3 is TGTGCCAGCTCCTTTAGGGACAGGGGCACAGATACGCAGTATTTT.

The chain links TRBV2 to TRBJ2-4, with D possibly being TRBD1 (7 bases). CDR1 is SNHLY and CDR2 is FYNNEI in the germline V gene. The CDR3 loop spans 17 amino acids. With 4 bases removed from V and 1 base from J, the gap between germline ends came to 17 bases. CDR3: CASSGPTGAGAKNIQYF. Written as DNA, the CDR3 is TGTGCCAGCAGTGGACCCACAGGGGCGGGGGCCAAAAACATTCAGTACTTC.

This clone was detected only a few times. The rearrangement links TRBV4-2 to TRBJ1-6; 7 bases align to TRBD1. There are 15 residues in the CDR3. Germline V gene lookup returns CDR1 LGHNA and CDR2 YNFKEQ. V shed 4 bases, J shed 7 bases, and the junction held 7 bases outside the gene matches. The CDR3 spells CASSRDRAPNSPLHF. In nucleotides, the CDR3 is TGTGCCAGCAGCCGCGACAGGGCCCCGAATTCACCCCTCCACTTT.

This clone appeared once. V is TRBV11-3 and J is TRBJ2-2; D remains unclear. The CDR3 sequence is 15 residues long. Germline V gene sequence: CDR1 SGHNT, CDR2 YENEEA. The V end was cut by 1 base, the J end by 1 base, with 7 bases between. CDR3 residues: CASSLVSGNTGELFF. CDR3 DNA sequence: TGTGCCAGCAGCTTAGTATCGGGGAACACCGGGGAGCTGTTTTTT.

The rearrangement links TRBV2 to TRBJ2-1; 10 nucleotides line up with TRBD2. Germline-derived CDR1 and CDR2 are SNHLY and FYNNEI. V shed 6 bases, J shed 7 bases, and the junction held 6 bases outside the gene matches. This CDR3 has 14 amino acids. The CDR3 sequence: CASRAGLAYNEQFF. DNA for the CDR3: TGTGCCAGCAGGGCGGGACTAGCGTATAATGAGCAGTTCTTC.

The count of this clone is one. The V and J genes are TRBV6-4 and TRBJ2-3, with 8 bases matching TRBD2. Germline CDR1 reads MRHNA; CDR2 reads SNTAGT. V was pared by 4 bases and J by 4 bases, with 7 bases of the junction left unmatched. The CDR3 totals 15 residues. CDR3 coding DNA: TGTGCCAGCAGTGTCTCAGCGGGAGAGTCAGATACGCAGTATTTT. Its protein product is CASSVSAGESDTQYF.

This chain connects TRBV7-2 to TRBJ1-2; D possibly corresponds to TRBD1 (6 bases). The CDR3 contains 12 residues. Trimming stripped 4 bases from V and 5 bases from J, with 8 bases between. Germline V CDR1 and CDR2: SGHTA, FQGNSA. The chain's CDR3 is CASSSQGYGYTF. In DNA, the CDR3 is TGTGCCAGCAGCTCCCAGGGGTATGGCTACACCTTC.

This clone was detected only a few times. The chain couples TRBV19 to TRBJ2-7, with D tentatively TRBD1 (6 bases). The germline CDR1 and CDR2 sequences are LNHDA and SQIVND (reference sequence). The V end was cut by 6 bases, the J end by 3 bases, with 12 bases between. The CDR3 runs to 13 residues. The CDR3, as DNA: TGTGCCAGTAGCAAACAGGGAGACTACGAGCAGTACTTC. It is translated as CASSKQGDYEQYF.

The chain is built from TRBV28 and TRBJ2-4; TRBD1 matches 7 bases. In germline, CDR1 is MDHEN, CDR2 SYDVKM. Unmatched junction bases numbered 9, after V lost 6 bases and J lost 16 bases. CDR3 length: 11 residues. The CDR3 DNA is TGTGCCAGCAGCCGCGGGCAGGGGGTATACTTC. As protein: CASSRGQGVYF.

The chain is built from TRBV7-2 and TRBJ1-5; TRBD1 is a possible D gene (6 bases). Germline-derived CDR1 and CDR2 are SGHTA and FQGNSA. The CDR3 has 15 amino acids. With 0 bases removed from V and 9 bases from J, the gap between germline ends came to 15 bases. Here the CDR3 DNA reads TGTGCCAGCAGCTTAGCCGGGAATCTAGGGGGGCCCCAGCATTTT. It is translated as CASSLAGNLGGPQHF.

The rearrangement uses TRBV28 and TRBJ2-5, with TRBD2 matching 7 bases. In germline, CDR1 is MDHEN, CDR2 SYDVKM. This CDR3 comprises 11 residues. The CDR3 coding sequence is TGTTCTGGGGGGGGGCAAGAGACCCAGTACTTC. It is translated as CSGGGQETQYF. Variable domain in full (rest from reference TRBV28 and TRBJ2-5): DVKVTQSSRYLVKRTGEKVFLECVQDMDHENMFWYRQDPGLGLRLIYFSYDVKMKEKGDIPEGYSVSREKKERFSLILESASTNQTSMYLCSGGGQETQYFGPGTRLLVL.

The gene calls are TRBV9 and TRBJ2-2, with 7 nucleotides matching TRBD1. Germline assignment: CDR1 SGDLS and CDR2 YYNGEE. The junction had 7 bases not matched to a gene; V was cut back by 4 bases and J by 7 bases. There are 14 residues in the CDR3. CDR3 coding DNA: TGTGCCAGCAGCCAACGACAGGGTTACGGGGAGCTGTTTTTT. This encodes CASSQRQGYGELFF.

The V and J genes are TRBV4-2 and TRBJ2-5; possible D gene TRBD1, 5 bases. V lost 0 bases to trimming and J lost 5 bases, with 13 bases between them. CDR1 and CDR2 from the germline V gene are LGHNA and YNFKEQ. This CDR3 is built from 15 residues. The CDR3 region is CASSQDRQGTETQYF. The CDR3, as DNA: TGTGCCAGCAGCCAAGATCGGCAGGGAACGGAGACCCAGTACTTC.

This CDR3 reads CASSTSGADTQYF. The CDR3 bases are TGTGCCAGCAGTACTAGCGGGGCAGATACGCAGTATTTT. V usage is TRBV28 and J usage is TRBJ2-3, with 10 bases matching TRBD2. Germline trimming cut 5 bases from V and 4 bases from J; bases unmatched to any gene: 0. In germline, CDR1 is MDHEN, CDR2 SYDVKM. This CDR3 spans 13 amino acids. The whole variable domain, remainder taken from reference TRBV28 and TRBJ2-3, is DVKVTQSSRYLVKRTGEKVFLECVQDMDHENMFWYRQDPGLGLRLIYFSYDVKMKEKGDIPEGYSVSREKKERFSLILESASTNQTSMYLCASSTSGADTQYFGPGTRLTVL.

The genes are TRBV7-3 and TRBJ1-1; D is ambiguous. With 3 bases removed from V and 7 bases from J, the gap between germline ends came to 15 bases. The CDR3 is 14 amino acids. CDR1 is SGHTA, CDR2 FQGTGA, per germline. Here the CDR3 DNA reads TGTGCCAGCAGCTTCTCGGCCCTTTCGGGTGAAGCTTTCTTT. It yields the protein CASSFSALSGEAFF.

Comments on this clone: The same CDR3 also results from other DNA sequences found in this sample. The rearrangement joins TRBV9 to TRBJ2-1, with 8 bases fitting TRBD2. There are 15 residues in the CDR3. CDR1 is SGDLS, CDR2 YYNGEE, per germline. J lost 0 bases, V lost 4 bases, and 3 bases had no gene match. The CDR3 nucleotides are TGTGCCAGCAGCCCAAGCGGGAGCTCCTACAATGAGCAGTTCTTC. Translating gives CASSPSGSSYNEQFF.

V and J are TRBV27 and TRBJ2-1; the match to TRBD2 covers 11 bases. The CDR3 totals 16 residues. Germline assignment: CDR1 MNHEY and CDR2 SMNVEV (reference sequence). Trimming took 5 bases from V and 9 from J; bases not matched to a gene: 12. The CDR3 nucleotides are TGTGCCAGCAGTCCGCCACTAGCGGGAGCTGGGTTTGAGCAGTTCTTC. Its protein product is CASSPPLAGAGFEQFF.

This chain connects TRBV5-6 to TRBJ2-7; D uncertain. Per the germline V gene, CDR1 is SGHDT and CDR2 is YYEEEE. The ends were cut back, 0 bases at V and 7 bases at J, with 17 bases in the middle. This CDR3 contains 15 residues. The chain's CDR3 is CASSLGSRPPREQYF. For the CDR3, the DNA is TGTGCCAGCAGCTTGGGCAGTCGACCCCCGAGGGAGCAGTACTTC. The full variable domain, completed using reference TRBV5-6 and TRBJ2-7, is DAGVTQSPTHLIKTRGQQVTLRCSPKSGHDTVSWYQQALGQGPQFIFQYYEEEERQRGNFPDRFSGHQFPNYSSELNVNALLLGDSALYLCASSLGSRPPREQYFGPGTRLTVT.

The genes are TRBV5-1 and TRBJ2-3; 14 bases are shared with TRBD2. Germline CDR1 SGHRS, CDR2 YFSETQ. V shed 8 bases, J shed 0 bases, and the junction held 2 bases outside the gene matches. CDR3 size: 15 residues. CDR3 amino acids: CASGLAGGSTDTQYF. The CDR3 region has the DNA TGCGCCAGTGGACTAGCGGGAGGTAGCACAGATACGCAGTATTTT.